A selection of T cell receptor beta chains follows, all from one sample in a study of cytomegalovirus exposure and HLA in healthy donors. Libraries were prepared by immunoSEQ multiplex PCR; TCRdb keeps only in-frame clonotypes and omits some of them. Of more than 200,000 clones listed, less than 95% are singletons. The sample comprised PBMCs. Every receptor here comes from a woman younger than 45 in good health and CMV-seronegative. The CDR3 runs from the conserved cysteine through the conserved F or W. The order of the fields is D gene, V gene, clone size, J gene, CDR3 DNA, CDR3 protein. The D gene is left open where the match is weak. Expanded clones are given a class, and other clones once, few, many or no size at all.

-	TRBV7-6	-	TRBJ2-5	TGTGCCAGCAGCTTAGAGCGCCGGTTAACCCAGTACTTC	CASSLERRLTQYF
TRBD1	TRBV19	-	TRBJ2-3	TGTGCCAGTAGCCGGACAGGGACCATCGATACGCAGTATTTT	CASSRTGTIDTQYF
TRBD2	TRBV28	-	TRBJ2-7	TGTGCCAGCAGCTTGTCTAGCGGGAGCTTGCACGAGCAGTACTTC	CASSLSSGSLHEQYF
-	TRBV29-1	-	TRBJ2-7	TGCAGCGTTGGGCCTACCGACTCCTACGAGCAGTACTTC	CSVGPTDSYEQYF
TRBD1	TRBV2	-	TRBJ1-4	TGTGCCAGCAGGTGGACAGGCCCTGAAAAACTGTTTTTT	CASRWTGPEKLFF
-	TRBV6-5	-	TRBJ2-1	TGTGCCAGCAGTTACTCGAGAGATGGACAGCTTAAGTTCTTC	CASSYSRDGQLKFF
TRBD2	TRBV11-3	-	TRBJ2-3	TGTGCCAGCAGCTTATATAGCGGGAGTGGGGCAGATACGCAGTATTTT	CASSLYSGSGADTQYF
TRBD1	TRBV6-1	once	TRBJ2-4	TGTGCCAGCAGTGCTTCAACAGGGGGCGAAGACATTCAGTACTTC	CASSASTGGEDIQYF
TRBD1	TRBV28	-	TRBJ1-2	TGTGCCAGCAGTTCGACAGGGAAGATATGGGGCTACACCTTC	CASSSTGKIWGYTF
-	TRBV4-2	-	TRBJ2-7	TGTGCCAGCAGCCAAGATTTGGGGGATAGGGACTTCTCCTACGAGCAGTACTTC	CASSQDLGDRDFSYEQYF
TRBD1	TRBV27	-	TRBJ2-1	TGTGCCAGCAGCGGACAGGGGTCCTACAATGAGCAGTTCTTC	CASSGQGSYNEQFF
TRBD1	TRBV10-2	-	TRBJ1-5	TGCGCCAGCAGTGAGCCAGGGACAGGGGGCAATCAGCCCCAGCATTTT	CASSEPGTGGNQPQHF
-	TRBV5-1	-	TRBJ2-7	TGCGCCAGCAGCTTGGTCCCGGAGACCTACGAGCAGTACTTC	CASSLVPETYEQYF
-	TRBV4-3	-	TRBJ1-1	TGCGCCAGCAGCCAAGATCAGACCTCCTTTCTTAAAGCAGAAGCTTTCTTT	CASSQDQTSFLKAEAFF